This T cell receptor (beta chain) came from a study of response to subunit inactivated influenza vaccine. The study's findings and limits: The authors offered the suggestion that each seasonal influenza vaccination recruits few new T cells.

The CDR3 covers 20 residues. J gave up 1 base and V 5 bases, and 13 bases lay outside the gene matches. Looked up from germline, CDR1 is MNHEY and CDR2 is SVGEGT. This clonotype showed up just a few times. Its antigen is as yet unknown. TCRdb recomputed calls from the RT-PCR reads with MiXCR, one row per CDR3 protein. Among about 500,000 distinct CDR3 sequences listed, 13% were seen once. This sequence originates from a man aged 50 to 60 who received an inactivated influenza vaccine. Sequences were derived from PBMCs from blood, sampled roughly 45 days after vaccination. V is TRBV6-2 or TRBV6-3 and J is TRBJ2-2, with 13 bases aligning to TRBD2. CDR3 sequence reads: CASSLRGGLAGPLNTGELFF. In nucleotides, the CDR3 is TGTGCCAGCAGTCTACGGGGGGGACTAGCGGGACCCTTGAACACCGGGGAGCTGTTTTTT.